The T cell receptor (beta chain) under discussion was sequenced for a study of naive and memory T cell subsets. Blood and skin TCR RNA was reverse transcribed with alpha and beta constant primers. TCRdb reanalysed the 5' RACE reads using MiXCR and keeps one entry per CDR3 protein. The data hold 20,000 to 25,000 distinct CDR3 sequences, with around 4% observed a single time. There are 15 residues in the CDR3. Trimming cost V 6 bases and J 1 base, with 15 bases left between them. Germline loops: CDR1 MNHEY, CDR2 SMNVEV (reference sequence). Whole-blood samples were less than 3 ml of peripheral blood from healthy adult volunteers. Unsorted total RNA, roughly 1 to 1,100 ng, was DNase treated before reverse transcription. This clonotype was seen at least ten times.

This TCR derives from a male donor in good health. V usage is TRBV27 and J usage is TRBJ2-5; D not resolved. This CDR3 reads CASSSYRDLQETQYF. Written as DNA, the CDR3 is TGTGCCAGCAGCTCCTACCGTGACCTCCAAGAGACCCAGTACTTC.